This T cell receptor beta chain was profiled in a study of blood T cell repertoires in COVID-19. V dropped 0 bases and J dropped 3; count of bases not matched to a gene: 8. Germline lookup yields CDR1 SGHRS and CDR2 YFSETQ. This CDR3 is built from 18 residues. TCRdb's copy holds only in-frame clones and misses some; the assay was immunoSEQ multiplex PCR. Of more than 100,000 clones in the sample, approximately 86% were seen once. This clonotype originated in a human donor in a cohort sampled during active COVID-19. The chain couples TRBV5-1 to TRBJ2-3, with 12 bases that match TRBD2. The material sequenced was peripheral blood. CDR3 sequence (DNA): TGCGCCAGCAGCTTGGGGCTAGCGGGGGGGCCGCGAACAGATACGCAGTATTTT. It encodes CASSLGLAGGPRTDTQYF.